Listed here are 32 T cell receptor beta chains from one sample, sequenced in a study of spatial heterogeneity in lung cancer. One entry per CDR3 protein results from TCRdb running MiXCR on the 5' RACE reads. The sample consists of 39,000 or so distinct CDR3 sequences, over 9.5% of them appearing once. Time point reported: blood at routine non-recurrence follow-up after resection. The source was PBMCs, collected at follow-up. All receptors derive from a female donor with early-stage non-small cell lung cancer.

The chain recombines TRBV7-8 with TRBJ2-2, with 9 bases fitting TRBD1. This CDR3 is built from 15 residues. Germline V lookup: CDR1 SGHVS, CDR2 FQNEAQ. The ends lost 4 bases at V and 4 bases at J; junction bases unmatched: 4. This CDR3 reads CASSSQDRGTGELFF. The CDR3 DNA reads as TGTGCCAGCAGCTCCCAGGACAGGGGCACCGGGGAGCTGTTTTTT.

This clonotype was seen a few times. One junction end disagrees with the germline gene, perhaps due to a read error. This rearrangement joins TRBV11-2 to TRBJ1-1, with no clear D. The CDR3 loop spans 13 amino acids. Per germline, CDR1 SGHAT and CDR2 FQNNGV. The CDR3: CASSIDTHTEAFF. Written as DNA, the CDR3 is TGTGCCAGCAGCATAGACACCCACACTGAAGCTTTCTTT.

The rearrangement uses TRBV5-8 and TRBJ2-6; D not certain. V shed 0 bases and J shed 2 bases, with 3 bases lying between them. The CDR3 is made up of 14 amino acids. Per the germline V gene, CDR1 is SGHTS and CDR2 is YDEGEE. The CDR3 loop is CASSLGPGANVLTF. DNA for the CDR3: TGTGCCAGCAGCTTGGGCCCTGGGGCCAACGTCCTGACTTTC.

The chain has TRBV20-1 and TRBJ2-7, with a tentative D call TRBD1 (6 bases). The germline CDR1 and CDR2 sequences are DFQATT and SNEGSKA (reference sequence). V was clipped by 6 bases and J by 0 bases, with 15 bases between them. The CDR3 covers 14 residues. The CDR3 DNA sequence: TGCAGTGCCTCCCAGCGAGGGGGCTCCTACGAGCAGTACTTC. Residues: CSASQRGGSYEQYF.

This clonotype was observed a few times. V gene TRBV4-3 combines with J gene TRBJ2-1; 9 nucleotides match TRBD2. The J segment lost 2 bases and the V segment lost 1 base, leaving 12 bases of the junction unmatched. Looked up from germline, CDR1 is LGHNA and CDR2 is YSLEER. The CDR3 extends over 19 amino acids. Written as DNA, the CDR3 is TGCGCCAGCAGCCAAGGACTCCCTATGGGACTAGCTCCCTACAATGAGCAGTTCTTC. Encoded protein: CASSQGLPMGLAPYNEQFF.

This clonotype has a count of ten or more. In DNA form, the CDR3 reads TGTGCCAGCAGCCTTGGGACGGGCCTGAACGAGCAGTACTTC. Its translation: CASSLGTGLNEQYF. V is TRBV4-2 and J is TRBJ2-7; either TRBD1 or TRBD2 may supply D (5 bases each). Germline V gene data show CDR1 as LGHNA and CDR2 as YNFKEQ. The CDR3 has 14 residues. Trimming stripped 4 bases from V and 5 bases from J, with 15 bases between.

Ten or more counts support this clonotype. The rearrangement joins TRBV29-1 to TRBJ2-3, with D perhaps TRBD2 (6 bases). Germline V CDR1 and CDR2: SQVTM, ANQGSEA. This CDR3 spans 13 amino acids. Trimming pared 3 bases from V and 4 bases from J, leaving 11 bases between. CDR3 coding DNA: TGCAGCGTTGATCGGCGGGGCGCAGATACGCAGTATTTT. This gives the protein CSVDRRGADTQYF.

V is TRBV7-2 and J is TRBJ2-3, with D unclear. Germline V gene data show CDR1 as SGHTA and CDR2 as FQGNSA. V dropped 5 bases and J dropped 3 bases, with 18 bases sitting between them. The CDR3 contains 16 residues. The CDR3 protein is CASSPPVWFGTDTQYF. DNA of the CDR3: TGTGCCAGCAGCCCCCCGGTCTGGTTTGGAACAGATACGCAGTATTTT.

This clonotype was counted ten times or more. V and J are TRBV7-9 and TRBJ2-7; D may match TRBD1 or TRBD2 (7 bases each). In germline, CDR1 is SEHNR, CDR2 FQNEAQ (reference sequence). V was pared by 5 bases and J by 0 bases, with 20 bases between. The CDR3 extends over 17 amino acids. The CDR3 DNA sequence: TGTGCCAGCAGCCACATCGGGGAGGGGGCAAACTCCTACGAGCAGTACTTC. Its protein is CASSHIGEGANSYEQYF.

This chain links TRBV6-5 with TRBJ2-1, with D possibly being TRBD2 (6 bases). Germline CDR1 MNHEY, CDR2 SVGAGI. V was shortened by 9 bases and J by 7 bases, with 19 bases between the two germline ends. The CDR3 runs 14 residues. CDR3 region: CASRNQEGWNEQFF. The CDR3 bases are TGTGCCAGTAGAAATCAGGAGGGGTGGAATGAGCAGTTCTTC.

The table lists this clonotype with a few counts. The CDR3 sequence is CASSSTSGGSYNEQFF. DNA for the CDR3: TGTGCCAGCAGCTCGACTAGCGGGGGGAGTTACAATGAGCAGTTCTTC. The chain carries TRBV7-2 and TRBJ2-1; 13 positions agree with TRBD2. Trimming at V came to 4 bases and at J to 4 bases, leaving 4 bases not matched to a gene. The CDR3 spans 16 residues. The germline gives CDR1 SGHTA, CDR2 FQGNSA. Full variable domain (rest looked up from reference TRBV7-2 and TRBJ2-1): GAGVSQSPSNKVTEKGKDVELRCDPISGHTALYWYRQSLGQGLEFLIYFQGNSAPDKSGLPSDRFSAERTGGSVSTLTIQRTQQEDSAVYLCASSSTSGGSYNEQFFGPGTRLTVL.

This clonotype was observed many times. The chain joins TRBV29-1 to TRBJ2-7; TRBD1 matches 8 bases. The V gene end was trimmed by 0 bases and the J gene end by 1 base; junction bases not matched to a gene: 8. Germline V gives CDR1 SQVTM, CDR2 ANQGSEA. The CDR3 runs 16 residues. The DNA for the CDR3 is TGCAGCGTTGAAGATCGATTGAGGACAGGGTCCTACGAGCAGTACTTC. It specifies CSVEDRLRTGSYEQYF.

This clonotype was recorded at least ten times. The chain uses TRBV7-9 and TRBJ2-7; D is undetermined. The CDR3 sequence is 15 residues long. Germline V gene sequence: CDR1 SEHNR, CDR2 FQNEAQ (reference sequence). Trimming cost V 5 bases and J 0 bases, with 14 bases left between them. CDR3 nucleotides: TGTGCCAGCAGCCGGAACCCCCCCGGCTCCTACGAGCAGTACTTC. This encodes CASSRNPPGSYEQYF.

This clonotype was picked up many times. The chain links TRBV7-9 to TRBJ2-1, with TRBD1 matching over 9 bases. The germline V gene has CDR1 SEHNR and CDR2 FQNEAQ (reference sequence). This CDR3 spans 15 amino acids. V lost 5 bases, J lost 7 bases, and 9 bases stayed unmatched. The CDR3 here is CASSGMDRGRNEQFF. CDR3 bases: TGTGCCAGCAGCGGAATGGACAGGGGTAGAAATGAGCAGTTCTTC.

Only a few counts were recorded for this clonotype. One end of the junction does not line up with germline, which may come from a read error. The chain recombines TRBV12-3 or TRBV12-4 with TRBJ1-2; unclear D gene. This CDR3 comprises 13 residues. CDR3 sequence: CASSLTSAYGCTF. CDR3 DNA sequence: TGTGCCAGCAGTTTGACTTCCGCCTATGGCTGCACCTTC.

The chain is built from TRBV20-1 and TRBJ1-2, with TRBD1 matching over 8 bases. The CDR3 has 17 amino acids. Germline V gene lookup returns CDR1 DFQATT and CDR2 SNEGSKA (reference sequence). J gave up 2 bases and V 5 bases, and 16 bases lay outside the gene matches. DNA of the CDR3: TGCAGTGCTCAAAAAAGAGACAGGGGAAATTTGAACTATGGCTACACCTTC. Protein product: CSAQKRDRGNLNYGYTF.

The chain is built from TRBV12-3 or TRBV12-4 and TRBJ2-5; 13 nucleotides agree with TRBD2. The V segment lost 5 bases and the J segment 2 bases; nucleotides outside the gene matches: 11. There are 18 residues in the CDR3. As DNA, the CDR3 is TGTGCCAGCAGTCCAGGGACTAGCGGGGATCTTCAACAAGAGACCCAGTACTTC. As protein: CASSPGTSGDLQQETQYF.

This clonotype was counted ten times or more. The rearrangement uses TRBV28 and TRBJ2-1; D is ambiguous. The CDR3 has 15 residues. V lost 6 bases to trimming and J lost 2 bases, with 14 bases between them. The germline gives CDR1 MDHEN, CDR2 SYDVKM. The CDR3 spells CASSLNSHPYNEQFF. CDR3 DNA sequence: TGTGCCAGCAGCTTAAACAGCCACCCCTACAATGAGCAGTTCTTC.

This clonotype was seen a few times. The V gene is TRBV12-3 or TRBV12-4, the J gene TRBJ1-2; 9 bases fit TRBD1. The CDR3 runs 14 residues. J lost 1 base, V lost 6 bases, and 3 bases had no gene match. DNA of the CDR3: TGTGCCAGCAGCCCGACAGGGGGTAACTATGGCTACACCTTC. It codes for CASSPTGGNYGYTF.

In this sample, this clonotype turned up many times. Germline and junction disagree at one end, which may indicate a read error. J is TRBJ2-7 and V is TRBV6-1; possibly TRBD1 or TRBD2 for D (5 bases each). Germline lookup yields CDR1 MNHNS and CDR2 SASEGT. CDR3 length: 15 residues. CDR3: CASSESLGTSHEQYF. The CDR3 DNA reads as TGTGCCAGCAGTGAAAGCCTCGGGACCTCCCACGAGCAGTACTTC.

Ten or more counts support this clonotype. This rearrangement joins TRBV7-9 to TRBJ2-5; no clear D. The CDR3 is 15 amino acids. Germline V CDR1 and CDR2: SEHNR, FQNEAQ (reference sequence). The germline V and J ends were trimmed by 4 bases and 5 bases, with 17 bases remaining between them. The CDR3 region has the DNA TGTGCCAGCAGCTCCTGGTCGGAGAAAGTGGAGACCCAGTACTTC. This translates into CASSSWSEKVETQYF.

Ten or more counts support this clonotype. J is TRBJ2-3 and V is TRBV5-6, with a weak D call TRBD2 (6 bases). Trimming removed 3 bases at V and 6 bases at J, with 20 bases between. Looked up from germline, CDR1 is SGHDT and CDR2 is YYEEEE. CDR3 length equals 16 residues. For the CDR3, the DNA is TGTGCCAGCAGCTCCGGAGGTGCGGGGCGTGGGGATACGCAGTATTTT. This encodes CASSSGGAGRGDTQYF.

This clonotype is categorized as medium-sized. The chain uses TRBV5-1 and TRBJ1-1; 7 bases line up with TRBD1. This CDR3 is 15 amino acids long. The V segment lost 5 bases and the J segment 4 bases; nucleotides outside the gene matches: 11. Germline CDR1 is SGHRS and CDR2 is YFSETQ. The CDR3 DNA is TGCGCCAGCAGGGAGGGGGCCGTCAAGCTCACTGAAGCTTTCTTT. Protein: CASREGAVKLTEAFF.

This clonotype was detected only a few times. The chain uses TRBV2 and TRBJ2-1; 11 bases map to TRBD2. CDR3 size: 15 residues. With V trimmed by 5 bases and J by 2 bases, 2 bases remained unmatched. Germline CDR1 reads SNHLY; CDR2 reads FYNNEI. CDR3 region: CASSLLAGAYNEQFF. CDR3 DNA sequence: TGTGCCAGCAGTTTACTAGCGGGGGCCTACAATGAGCAGTTCTTC.

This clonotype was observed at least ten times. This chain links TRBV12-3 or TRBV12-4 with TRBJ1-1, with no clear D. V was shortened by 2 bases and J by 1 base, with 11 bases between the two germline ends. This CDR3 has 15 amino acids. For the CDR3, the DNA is TGTGCCAGCAGTTTAAGTTCGACACCGAACACTGAAGCTTTCTTT. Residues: CASSLSSTPNTEAFF.

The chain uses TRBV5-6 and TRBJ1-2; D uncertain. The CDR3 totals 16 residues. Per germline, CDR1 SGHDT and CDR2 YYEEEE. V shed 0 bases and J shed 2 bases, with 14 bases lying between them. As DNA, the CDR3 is TGTGCCAGCAGCTTGGACATAGGCGACGGAAACTATGGCTACACCTTC. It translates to CASSLDIGDGNYGYTF.

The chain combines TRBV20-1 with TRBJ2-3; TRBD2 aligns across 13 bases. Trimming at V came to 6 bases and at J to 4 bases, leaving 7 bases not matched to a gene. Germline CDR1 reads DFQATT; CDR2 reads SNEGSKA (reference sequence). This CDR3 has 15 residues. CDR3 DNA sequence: TGCAGTGCCGGAGCCGGGACTAGCGGGGCAGATACGCAGTATTTT. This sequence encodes CSAGAGTSGADTQYF.

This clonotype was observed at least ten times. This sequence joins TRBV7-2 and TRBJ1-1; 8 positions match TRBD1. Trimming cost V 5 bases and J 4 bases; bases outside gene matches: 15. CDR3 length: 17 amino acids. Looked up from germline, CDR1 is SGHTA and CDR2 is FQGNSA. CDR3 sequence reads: CASSPGQGRGAGTEAFF. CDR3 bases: TGTGCCAGCAGCCCCGGACAGGGAAGAGGGGCTGGCACTGAAGCTTTCTTT.

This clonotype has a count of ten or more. DNA for the CDR3: TGCGCCAGCAGCCAAGAAGGCGCCAGGGTGGGCACTGAAGCTTTCTTT. It is translated as CASSQEGARVGTEAFF. J is TRBJ1-1 and V is TRBV4-1; D perhaps matches TRBD1 (5 bases). The germline gives CDR1 MGHRA, CDR2 YSYEKL. The CDR3 sequence is 16 residues long. The V and J ends lost 0 bases and 4 bases respectively, with 15 bases between them.

The CDR3 spells CASSFFYGTGYGYTF. The CDR3 bases are TGTGCCAGCAGCTTTTTCTACGGGACAGGGTATGGCTACACCTTC. This rearrangement joins TRBV7-9 to TRBJ1-2, with 9 bases that match TRBD1. CDR1 and CDR2 from the germline V gene are SEHNR and FQNEAQ (reference sequence). This CDR3 region has 15 residues. Losses at the gene ends were 3 bases for V and 5 bases for J; bases not matched to a gene: 7.

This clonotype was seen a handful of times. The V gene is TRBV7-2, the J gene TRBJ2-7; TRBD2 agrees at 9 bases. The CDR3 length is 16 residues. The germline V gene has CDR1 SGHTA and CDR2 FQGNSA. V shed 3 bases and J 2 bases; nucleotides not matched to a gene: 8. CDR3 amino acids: CASSLGPAGGTYEQYF. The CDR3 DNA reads TGTGCCAGCAGCTTGGGTCCAGCGGGGGGTACCTACGAGCAGTACTTC. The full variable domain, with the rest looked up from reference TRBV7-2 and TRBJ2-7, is GAGVSQSPSNKVTEKGKDVELRCDPISGHTALYWYRQSLGQGLEFLIYFQGNSAPDKSGLPSDRFSAERTGGSVSTLTIQRTQQEDSAVYLCASSLGPAGGTYEQYFGPGTRLTVT.

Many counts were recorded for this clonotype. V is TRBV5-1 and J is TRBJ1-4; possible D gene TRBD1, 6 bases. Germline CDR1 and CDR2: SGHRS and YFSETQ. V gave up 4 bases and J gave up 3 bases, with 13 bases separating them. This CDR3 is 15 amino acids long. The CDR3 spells CASSRRGAANEKLFF. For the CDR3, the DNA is TGCGCCAGCAGCCGCCGGGGGGCAGCTAATGAAAAACTGTTTTTT. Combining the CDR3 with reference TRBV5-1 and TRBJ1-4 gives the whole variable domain KAGVTQTPRYLIKTRGQQVTLSCSPISGHRSVSWYQQTPGQGLQFLFEYFSETQRNKGNFPGRFSGRQFSNSRSEMNVSTLELGDSALYLCASSRRGAANEKLFFGSGTQLSVL.